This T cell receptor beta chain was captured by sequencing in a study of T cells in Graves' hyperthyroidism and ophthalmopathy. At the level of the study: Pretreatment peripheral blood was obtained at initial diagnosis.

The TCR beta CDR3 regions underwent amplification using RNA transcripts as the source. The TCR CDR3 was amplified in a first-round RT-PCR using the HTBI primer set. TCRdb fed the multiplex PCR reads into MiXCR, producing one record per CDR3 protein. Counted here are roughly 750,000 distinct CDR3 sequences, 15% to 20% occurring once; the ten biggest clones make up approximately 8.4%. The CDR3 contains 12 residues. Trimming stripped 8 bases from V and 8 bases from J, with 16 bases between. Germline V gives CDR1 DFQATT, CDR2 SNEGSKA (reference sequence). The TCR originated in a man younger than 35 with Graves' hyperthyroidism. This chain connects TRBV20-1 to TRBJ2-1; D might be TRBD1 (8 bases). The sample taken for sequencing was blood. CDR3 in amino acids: CSTGQGGYEQFF. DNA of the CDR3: TGCAGTACCGGACAGGGAGGGTATGAGCAGTTCTTC.